This T cell receptor beta chain stems from a study of response to subunit inactivated influenza vaccine. Findings and caveats of the study: T cells newly recruited by each seasonal influenza vaccination are few, the authors suggested.

Trimming removed 1 base from V and 4 bases from J, with 10 bases in between. Germline assignment: CDR1 DFQATT and CDR2 SNEGSKA (reference sequence). The CDR3 spans 14 residues. A note on this clonotype: Its antigen is not known.

TCRdb recomputed calls from the RT-PCR reads with MiXCR, one row per CDR3 protein. This table holds 650,000 or so distinct CDR3 sequences, 13% to 15% found once. V is TRBV20-1 and J is TRBJ1-4; D is unclear. The TCR comes from a man aged 50-59 years who received an inactivated influenza vaccine. The input for sequencing was PBMCs from blood, taken 14 to 15 days before vaccination. CDR3 region: CSARGYTHNEKLFF. CDR3 nucleotide sequence: TGCAGTGCTAGAGGATACACGCATAATGAAAAACTGTTTTTT.